A single sample gave rise to the 21 T cell receptor beta chains below, sequenced in a study of radiation and T cells in renal cell carcinoma. The time point: blood 4 weeks post-SBRT, at nephrectomy. Treatment: 15 Gy SBRT to primary tumor, nephrectomy 4 weeks later. Produced via immunoSEQ multiplex PCR; TCRdb's table is partial and in-frame only. The repertoire has about 77,000 clones, approximately 87% of them found once; the top ten carry roughly 2.2%. The sample here was blood, taken from a patient whose treatment included radiotherapy and nephrectomy. The receptors here all came from a woman in her sixties or seventies with renal cell carcinoma.

The chain employs TRBV19 and TRBJ1-2, with 7 bases that match TRBD1. Germline CDR1 is LNHDA and CDR2 is SQIVND (reference sequence). J was trimmed by 1 base and V by 6 bases; bases with no gene match: 8. This CDR3 is built from 15 residues. CDR3 DNA sequence: TGTGCCAGTAGACGGACAGGCGCCTATAACTATGGCTACACCTTC. Translation: CASRRTGAYNYGYTF.

The chain recombines TRBV2 with TRBJ2-6, with no clear D. V was pared by 3 bases and J by 4 bases, with 10 bases between. The CDR3 consists of 15 residues. Germline V gene data show CDR1 as SNHLY and CDR2 as FYNNEI. The CDR3 DNA reads TGTGCCAGCAGTGACGAGACAACGGGGGCCAACGTCCTGACTTTC. Protein sequence: CASSDETTGANVLTF.

This chain joins TRBV5-1 and TRBJ1-3, with D tentatively TRBD1 (6 bases). V lost 4 bases and J lost 4, with 15 bases in between. Germline lookup yields CDR1 SGHRS and CDR2 YFSETQ. The CDR3 sequence is 15 residues long. In DNA form, the CDR3 reads TGCGCCAGCAGCCTGCGGGGGGACAACGGAAACACCATATATTTT. It codes for CASSLRGDNGNTIYF.

The chain employs TRBV6-1 and TRBJ1-1, with 7 bases matching TRBD1. After removal of 3 bases from V and 0 bases from J, the junction contained 7 bases not matched to a gene. CDR3 size: 16 residues. Per the germline V gene, CDR1 is MNHNS and CDR2 is SASEGT. The CDR3 sequence is CASSDRGGLMNTEAFF. DNA for the CDR3: TGTGCCAGCAGTGACAGGGGGGGGTTAATGAACACTGAAGCTTTCTTT.

The chain recombines TRBV19 with TRBJ1-2; the D gene is possibly TRBD1 (5 bases). V was cut by 6 bases and J by 8 bases, with 13 bases left in between. Germline V gene lookup returns CDR1 LNHDA and CDR2 SQIVND (reference sequence). The CDR3 runs to 12 residues. The CDR3 nucleotides are TGTGCCAGTAGAGACCGGGACCGAGGCTACACCTTC. It translates to CASRDRDRGYTF.

This clone was observed a few times. The chain has TRBV28 and TRBJ2-1; TRBD2 is a possible D gene (5 bases). The ends were cut back, 7 bases at V and 4 bases at J, with 14 bases in the middle. The CDR3 contains 14 residues. The germline gives CDR1 MDHEN, CDR2 SYDVKM. CDR3 in amino acids: CASNPRGSYNEQFF. The CDR3 DNA follows: TGTGCCAGCAACCCTCGAGGGTCTTACAATGAGCAGTTCTTC. Looking up the rest from reference TRBV28 and TRBJ2-1 gives the full variable domain: DVKVTQSSRYLVKRTGEKVFLECVQDMDHENMFWYRQDPGLGLRLIYFSYDVKMKEKGDIPEGYSVSREKKERFSLILESASTNQTSMYLCASNPRGSYNEQFFGPGTRLTVL.

The chain links TRBV10-3 to TRBJ2-1; D not resolved. Per germline, CDR1 ENHRY and CDR2 SYGVKD. V lost 8 bases to trimming and J lost 5 bases, with 13 bases between them. The CDR3 has 13 amino acids. CDR3 sequence: CAIGLTKDNEQFF. The CDR3 region has the DNA TGTGCCATCGGATTAACCAAAGACAATGAGCAGTTCTTC.

The chain links TRBV7-2 to TRBJ2-7; unclear D gene. The CDR3 runs to 12 residues. Trimming took 5 bases from V and 3 from J, leaving 8 bases between them. From germline, CDR1 is SGHTA and CDR2 FQGNSA. The CDR3 coding sequence is TGTGCCAGCAGCCCTTTCAACTACGAGCAGTACTTC. Protein sequence: CASSPFNYEQYF. Variable domain in full (rest from reference TRBV7-2 and TRBJ2-7): GAGVSQSPSNKVTEKGKDVELRCDPISGHTALYWYRQSLGQGLEFLIYFQGNSAPDKSGLPSDRFSAERTGGSVSTLTIQRTQQEDSAVYLCASSPFNYEQYFGPGTRLTVT.

V usage is TRBV28 and J usage is TRBJ2-3; D unclear. With 6 bases removed from V and 2 bases from J, the gap between germline ends came to 6 bases. The length of the CDR3 is 12 residues. The germline V gene encodes CDR1 MDHEN and CDR2 SYDVKM. The CDR3, as DNA: TGTGCCAGCAGAGATATCACAGATACGCAGTATTTT. This encodes CASRDITDTQYF.

CDR3 amino acids: CASSPDGAEAFF. Written as DNA, the CDR3 is TGTGCCAGCAGCCCGGACGGGGCTGAAGCTTTCTTT. The chain links TRBV9 to TRBJ1-1; unclear D gene. Trimming removed 4 bases at V and 6 bases at J, with 10 bases between. The CDR3 has 12 amino acids. Germline V gene sequence: CDR1 SGDLS, CDR2 YYNGEE.

The CDR3 loop is CASSLGEQGYEQYF. DNA for the CDR3: TGTGCCAGCAGCTTAGGAGAACAGGGCTACGAGCAGTACTTC. The chain recombines TRBV11-2 with TRBJ2-7, with D perhaps matching TRBD1 (6 bases). V lost 1 base to trimming and J lost 3 bases, with 10 bases between them. The length of the CDR3 is 14 residues. The germline V gene encodes CDR1 SGHAT and CDR2 FQNNGV. The full variable domain, completed using reference TRBV11-2 and TRBJ2-7, is EAGVAQSPRYKIIEKRQSVAFWCNPISGHATLYWYQQILGQGPKLLIQFQNNGVVDDSQLPKDRFSAERLKGVDSTLKIQPAKLEDSAVYLCASSLGEQGYEQYFGPGTRLTVT.

CDR3 sequence: CASVGEVYQPQHF. CDR3 sequence (DNA): TGTGCCAGTGTCGGCGAGGTATACCAGCCCCAGCATTTT. V is TRBV19 and J is TRBJ1-5, with D unclear. Trimming pared 8 bases from V and 7 bases from J, leaving 15 bases between. The CDR3 covers 13 residues. Germline-derived CDR1 and CDR2 are LNHDA and SQIVND (reference sequence).

This clone was observed a few times. V is TRBV5-6 and J is TRBJ1-1, with unresolved D. Deletions cut 0 bases from V and 0 bases from J, with 9 bases between. Germline values: CDR1 SGHDT, CDR2 YYEEEE. The CDR3 has 15 residues. As DNA, the CDR3 is TGTGCCAGCAGCTTGGGAGGAAGAATGAACACTGAAGCTTTCTTT. This encodes CASSLGGRMNTEAFF.

The J gene is TRBJ2-7, the V gene TRBV5-1, with TRBD1 identical over 7 bases. Looked up from germline, CDR1 is SGHRS and CDR2 is YFSETQ. Germline trimming cut 0 bases from V and 3 bases from J; bases unmatched to any gene: 3. The CDR3 has 14 residues. CDR3 residues: CASSLGGGSYEQYF. CDR3 coding DNA: TGCGCCAGCAGCTTGGGAGGGGGCAGCTACGAGCAGTACTTC.

In this sample, this clone turned up once. This sequence joins TRBV9 and TRBJ2-1; 12 bases are a match to TRBD2. V was pared by 4 bases and J by 10 bases, with 6 bases of the junction left unmatched. The CDR3 is 14 amino acids. Germline CDR1 is SGDLS and CDR2 is YYNGEE. DNA of the CDR3: TGTGCCAGCAGCCCCCGGACTAGCGGGAACGAGCAGTTCTTC. Translation: CASSPRTSGNEQFF.

The rearrangement uses TRBV15 and TRBJ2-2; 11 nucleotides match TRBD2. Germline V gene lookup returns CDR1 LNHNV and CDR2 YYDKDF (reference sequence). The V and J ends lost 5 bases and 7 bases, in that order; junction bases with no gene match: 3. CDR3 length: 14 residues. CDR3 DNA: TGTGCCACCAGCCCAACTAGCGGGAGCGGGGAGCTGTTTTTT. Amino acid sequence: CATSPTSGSGELFF.

This clone was found a few times. This chain connects TRBV13 to TRBJ1-5; unclear D gene. The germline V gene has CDR1 PRHDT and CDR2 FYEKMQ (reference sequence). The CDR3 covers 12 residues. Trimming removed 3 bases at V and 6 bases at J, with 6 bases between. The CDR3 region has the DNA TGTGCCAGCAGCTTGCAAGGTCAGCCCCAGCATTTT. The encoded protein is CASSLQGQPQHF. The full variable domain, rest sourced from reference TRBV13 and TRBJ1-5, is AAGVIQSPRHLIKEKRETATLKCYPIPRHDTVYWYQQGPGQDPQFLISFYEKMQSDKGSIPDRFSAQQFSDYHSELNMSSLELGDSALYFCASSLQGQPQHFGDGTRLSIL.

The rearrangement uses TRBV7-2 and TRBJ1-5; no reliable D call. The CDR3 is 12 amino acids. V lost 1 base, J lost 11 bases, and 9 bases lay in between. Germline V gene sequence: CDR1 SGHTA, CDR2 FQGNSA. The CDR3, as DNA: TGTGCCAGCAGCTTAGACGTTGGGGCCCAGCATTTT. Its protein is CASSLDVGAQHF.

This clone came up a few times. The J gene is TRBJ2-2, the V gene TRBV7-3; D possibly corresponds to TRBD2 (5 bases). Trimming took off 4 bases at V and 1 base at J, with 7 bases between the two ends. This CDR3 spans 14 amino acids. CDR1 is SGHTA and CDR2 is FQGTGA in the germline V gene. The DNA of the CDR3 is TGTGCCAGCAGCTCCACTAGGAACACCGGGGAGCTGTTTTTT. This gives the protein CASSSTRNTGELFF.

The J gene is TRBJ1-2, the V gene TRBV5-1; maybe TRBD1 (6 bases). V was pared by 3 bases and J by 12 bases, with 12 bases between. CDR3 size: 11 residues. Germline V CDR1 and CDR2: SGHRS, YFSETQ. The CDR3 nucleotides read TGCGCCAGCAGCTCCCAGGGGATTAACACCTTC. As protein: CASSSQGINTF.

The rearrangement uses TRBV19 and TRBJ1-5, with no clear D. CDR1 and CDR2 from the germline V gene are LNHDA and SQIVND (reference sequence). V shed 3 bases and J shed 5 bases, with 17 bases lying between them. The CDR3 has 16 amino acids. Here the CDR3 DNA reads TGTGCCAGTAGTATTACCGGGATCCTTCTGGATCAGCCCCAGCATTTT. Translation gives CASSITGILLDQPQHF.